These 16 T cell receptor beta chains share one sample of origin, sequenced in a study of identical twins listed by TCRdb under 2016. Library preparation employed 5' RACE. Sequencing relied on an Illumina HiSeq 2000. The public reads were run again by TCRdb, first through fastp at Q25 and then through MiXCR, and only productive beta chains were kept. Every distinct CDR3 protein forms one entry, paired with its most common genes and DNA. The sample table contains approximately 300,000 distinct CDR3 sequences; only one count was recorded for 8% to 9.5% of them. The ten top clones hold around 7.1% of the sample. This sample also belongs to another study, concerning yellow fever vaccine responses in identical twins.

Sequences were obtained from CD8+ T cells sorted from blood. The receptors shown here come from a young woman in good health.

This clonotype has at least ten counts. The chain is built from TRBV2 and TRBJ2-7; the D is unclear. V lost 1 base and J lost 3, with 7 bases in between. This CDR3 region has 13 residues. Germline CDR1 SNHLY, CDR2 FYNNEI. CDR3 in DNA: TGTGCCAGCAGTGAAGGGGGATTCTACGAGCAGTACTTC. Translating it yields CASSEGGFYEQYF. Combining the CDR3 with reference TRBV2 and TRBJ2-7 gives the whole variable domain EPEVTQTPSHQVTQMGQEVILRCVPISNHLYFYWYRQILGQKVEFLVSFYNNEISEKSEIFDDQFSVERPDGSNFTLKIRSTKLEDSAMYFCASSEGGFYEQYFGPGTRLTVT.

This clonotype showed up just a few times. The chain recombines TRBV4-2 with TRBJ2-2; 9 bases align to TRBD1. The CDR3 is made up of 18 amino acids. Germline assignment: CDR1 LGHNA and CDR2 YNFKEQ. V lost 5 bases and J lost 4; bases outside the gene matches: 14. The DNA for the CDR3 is TGTGCCAGCAGCTCCCCGACCAGGGACAGGGTGATCACCGGGGAGCTGTTTTTT. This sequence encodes CASSSPTRDRVITGELFF.

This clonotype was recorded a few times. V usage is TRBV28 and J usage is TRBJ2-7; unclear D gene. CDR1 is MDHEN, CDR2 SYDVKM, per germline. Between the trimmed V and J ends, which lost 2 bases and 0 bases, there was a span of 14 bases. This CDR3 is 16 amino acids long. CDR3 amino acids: CASSLVLAAHSYEQYF. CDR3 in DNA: TGTGCCAGCAGTTTAGTTTTGGCGGCTCACTCCTACGAGCAGTACTTC.

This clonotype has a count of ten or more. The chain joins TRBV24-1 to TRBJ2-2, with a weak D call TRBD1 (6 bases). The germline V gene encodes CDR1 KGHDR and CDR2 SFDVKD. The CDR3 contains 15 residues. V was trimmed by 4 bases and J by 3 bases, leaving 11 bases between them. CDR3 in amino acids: CATSDPDRYTGELFF. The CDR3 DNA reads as TGTGCCACCAGTGACCCCGACAGGTACACCGGGGAGCTGTTTTTT.

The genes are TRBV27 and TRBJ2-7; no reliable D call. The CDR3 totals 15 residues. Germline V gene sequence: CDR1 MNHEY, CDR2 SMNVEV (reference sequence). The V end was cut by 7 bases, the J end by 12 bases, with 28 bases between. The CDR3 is CASTLLPLGVNSVYF. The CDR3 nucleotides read TGTGCCAGCACCTTGCTCCCACTGGGTGTCAATTCGGTGTACTTC.

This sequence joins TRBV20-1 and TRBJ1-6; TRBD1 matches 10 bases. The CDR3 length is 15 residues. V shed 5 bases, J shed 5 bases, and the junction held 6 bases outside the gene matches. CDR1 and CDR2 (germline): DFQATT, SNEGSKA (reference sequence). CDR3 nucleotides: TGCAGTGCTCTGGACAGGGGGGGAAATAATTCACCCCTCCACTTT. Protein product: CSALDRGGNNSPLHF.

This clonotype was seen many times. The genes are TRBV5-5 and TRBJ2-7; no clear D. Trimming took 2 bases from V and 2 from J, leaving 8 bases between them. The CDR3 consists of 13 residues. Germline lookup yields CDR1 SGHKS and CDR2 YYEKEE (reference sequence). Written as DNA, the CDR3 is TGTGCCAGCAGCTTCGATGTCACCTACGAGCAGTACTTC. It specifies CASSFDVTYEQYF.

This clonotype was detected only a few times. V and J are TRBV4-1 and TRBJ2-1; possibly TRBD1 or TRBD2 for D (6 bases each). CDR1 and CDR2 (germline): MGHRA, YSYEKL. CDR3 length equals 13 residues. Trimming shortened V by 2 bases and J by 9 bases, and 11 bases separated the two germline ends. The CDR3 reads CASSQQGTPEQFF. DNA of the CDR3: TGCGCCAGCAGCCAACAGGGGACTCCTGAGCAGTTCTTC.

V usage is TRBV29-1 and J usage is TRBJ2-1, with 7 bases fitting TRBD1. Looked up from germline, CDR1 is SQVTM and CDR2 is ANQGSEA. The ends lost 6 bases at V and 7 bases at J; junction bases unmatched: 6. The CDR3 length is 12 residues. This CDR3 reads CSVARDRNEQFF. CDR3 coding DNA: TGCAGCGTGGCCCGGGACAGAAATGAGCAGTTCTTC.

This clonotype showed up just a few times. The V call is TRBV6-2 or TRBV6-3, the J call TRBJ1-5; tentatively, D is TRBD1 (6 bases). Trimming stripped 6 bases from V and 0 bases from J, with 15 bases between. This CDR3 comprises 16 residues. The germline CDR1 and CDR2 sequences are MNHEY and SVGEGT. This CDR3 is CASSLATGYSNQPQHF. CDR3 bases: TGTGCCAGCAGCCTAGCGACAGGATATAGCAATCAGCCCCAGCATTTT.

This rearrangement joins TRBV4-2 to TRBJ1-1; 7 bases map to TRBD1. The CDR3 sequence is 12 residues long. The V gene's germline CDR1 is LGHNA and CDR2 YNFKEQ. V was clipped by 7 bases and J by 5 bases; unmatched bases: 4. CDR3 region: CASKRGQTEAFF. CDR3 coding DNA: TGTGCCAGCAAGAGGGGGCAAACTGAAGCTTTCTTT.

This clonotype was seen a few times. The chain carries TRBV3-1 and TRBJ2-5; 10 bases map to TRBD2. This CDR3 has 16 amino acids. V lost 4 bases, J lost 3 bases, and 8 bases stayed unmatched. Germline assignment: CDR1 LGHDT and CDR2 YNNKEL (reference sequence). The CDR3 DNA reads TGTGCCAGCAGCCTTCGGACTAGCGGACCCAAAGAGACCCAGTACTTC. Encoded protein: CASSLRTSGPKETQYF.

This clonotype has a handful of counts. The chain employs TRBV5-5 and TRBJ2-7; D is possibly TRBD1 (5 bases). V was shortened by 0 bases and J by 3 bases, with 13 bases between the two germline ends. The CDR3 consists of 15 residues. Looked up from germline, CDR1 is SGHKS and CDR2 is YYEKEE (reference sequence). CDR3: CASSLEQGILYEQYF. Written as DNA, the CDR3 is TGTGCCAGCAGCTTGGAGCAGGGTATCCTCTACGAGCAGTACTTC.

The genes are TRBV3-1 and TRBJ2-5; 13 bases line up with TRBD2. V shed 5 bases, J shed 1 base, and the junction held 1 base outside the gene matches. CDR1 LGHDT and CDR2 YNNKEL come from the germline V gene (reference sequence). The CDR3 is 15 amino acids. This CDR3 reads CASSRLAGGQETQYF. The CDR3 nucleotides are TGTGCCAGCAGCAGACTAGCGGGGGGCCAAGAGACCCAGTACTTC.

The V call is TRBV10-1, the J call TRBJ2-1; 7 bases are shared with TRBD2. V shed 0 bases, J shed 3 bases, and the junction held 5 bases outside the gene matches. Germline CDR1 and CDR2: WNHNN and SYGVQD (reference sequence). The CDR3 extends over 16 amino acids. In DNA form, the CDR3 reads TGCGCCAGCAGTGAGTCGTATAGCGGGTACTACAATGAGCAGTTCTTC. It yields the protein CASSESYSGYYNEQFF.

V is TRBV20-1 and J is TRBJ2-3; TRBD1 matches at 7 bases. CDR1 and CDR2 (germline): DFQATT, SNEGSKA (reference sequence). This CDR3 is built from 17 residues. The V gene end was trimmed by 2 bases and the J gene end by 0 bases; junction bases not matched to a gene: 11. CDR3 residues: CSARPLDLTGSTDTQYF. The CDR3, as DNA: TGCAGTGCTAGACCCCTCGATTTGACAGGGAGCACAGATACGCAGTATTTT.